These 13 T cell receptor beta chains were sequenced from one sample in a study of T cells after yellow fever vaccination. TCRdb re-derived calls from the 5' RACE reads in MiXCR, one entry per CDR3 protein. This table holds about 130,000 distinct CDR3 sequences, approximately 8.4% found once. Sequences were derived from CD8+ T cells sorted from PBMCs, sampled on the day of the yellow fever booster vaccination. The receptors come from a man aged 18-30 years who received the YFV17D yellow fever vaccine.

The chain employs TRBV9 and TRBJ2-3; D gene unclear. The germline V and J ends were trimmed by 6 bases and 3 bases, with 11 bases remaining between them. The CDR3 is made up of 13 amino acids. Per germline, CDR1 SGDLS and CDR2 YYNGEE. CDR3 residues: CASNSVETDTQYF. CDR3 coding DNA: TGTGCCAGCAATTCAGTGGAGACAGATACGCAGTATTTT.

This clonotype was found a few times. The V and J genes are TRBV28 and TRBJ1-6; D unclear. This CDR3 is built from 15 residues. Germline CDR1 MDHEN, CDR2 SYDVKM. V was shortened by 3 bases and J by 9 bases, with 15 bases between the two germline ends. CDR3 DNA sequence: TGTGCCAGCAGTTTCGGGCAGTCCGGCCTTTCACCCCTCCACTTT. As protein: CASSFGQSGLSPLHF.

The chain joins TRBV7-9 to TRBJ1-5; D is undetermined. The CDR3 contains 15 residues. CDR1 is SEHNR, CDR2 FQNEAQ, per germline (reference sequence). V dropped 0 bases and J dropped 5 bases, with 11 bases sitting between them. The CDR3 DNA follows: TGTGCCAGCAGCTTAGCTTTTGGTCAACATCAGCCCCAGCATTTT. This sequence encodes CASSLAFGQHQPQHF.

This clonotype occurred a few times. V is TRBV3-2 and J is TRBJ2-1; the DNA was not used to check the table's D call, TRBD1. TRBV3-2 is an annotated pseudogene. The CDR3 length is 14 residues. Here the CDR3 reads CASWVGTGEEEQFF. In nucleotides, the CDR3 is TGTGCCAGTTGGGTCGGGACAGGGGAGGAAGAGCAGTTCTTC.

The chain combines TRBV7-3 with TRBJ2-3; the D gene is possibly TRBD1 (5 bases). V was clipped by 5 bases and J by 6 bases, with 15 bases between them. CDR1 is SGHTA and CDR2 is FQGTGA in the germline V gene. There are 14 residues in the CDR3. The CDR3 is CASSATLGADTQYF. The DNA for the CDR3 is TGTGCCAGCAGCGCAACTTTAGGGGCGGATACGCAGTATTTT. The full variable domain, completed using reference TRBV7-3 and TRBJ2-3, is GAGVSQTPSNKVTEKGKYVELRCDPISGHTALYWYRQSLGQGPEFLIYFQGTGAADDSGLPNDRFFAVRPEGSVSTLKIQRTERGDSAVYLCASSATLGADTQYFGPGTRLTVL.

This clonotype showed up just a few times. This chain links TRBV12-3 or TRBV12-4 with TRBJ2-7, with D tentatively TRBD1 (5 bases). This CDR3 comprises 13 residues. Trimming shortened V by 3 bases and J by 1 base, and 7 bases separated the two germline ends. The CDR3 bases are TGTGCCAGCAGTTTTACAGGTTCCTACGAGCAGTACGTC. Its translation is CASSFTGSYEQYV.

This clonotype was recorded a few times. J is TRBJ2-6 and V is TRBV7-6; 8 bases are shared with TRBD1. Trimming at V came to 6 bases and at J to 1 base, leaving 5 bases not matched to a gene. CDR1 SGHVS and CDR2 FNYEAQ come from the germline V gene. The CDR3 totals 16 residues. CDR3 region: CASRDRGLSGANVLTF. Here the CDR3 DNA reads TGTGCCAGCAGAGACAGGGGTCTATCTGGGGCCAACGTCCTGACTTTC.

This chain connects TRBV12-5 to TRBJ1-6; D remains unclear. Per the germline V gene, CDR1 is LGHNT and CDR2 is FRNRAP. V was shortened by 0 bases and J by 6 bases, with 18 bases between the two germline ends. This CDR3 is built from 18 residues. The CDR3 spells CASGLVKWSEGFNSPLHF. CDR3 in DNA: TGTGCTAGTGGTTTGGTAAAGTGGTCTGAAGGATTTAATTCACCCCTCCACTTT.

On this clonotype: A junction boundary mismatches the germline segment, possibly from a read error. This sequence joins TRBV7-2 and TRBJ2-4, with D hard to call. Germline V gene sequence: CDR1 SGHTA, CDR2 FQGNSA. The length of the CDR3 is 16 residues. As DNA, the CDR3 is TGTGCCAGCAGCTTTAAGGGATTTGAAGCCCAAAACATTCAGTACTTC. Protein: CASSFKGFEAQNIQYF.

The J gene is TRBJ2-5, the V gene TRBV7-6; D is unclear. CDR3 length equals 16 residues. V lost 0 bases to trimming and J lost 0 bases, with 11 bases between them. Germline assignment: CDR1 SGHVS and CDR2 FNYEAQ. CDR3 coding DNA: TGTGCCAGCAGCTTAGCCCCACAGTTGTACCAAGAGACCCAGTACTTC. The encoded protein is CASSLAPQLYQETQYF.

V gene TRBV5-5 combines with J gene TRBJ2-7; TRBD1 agrees at 8 bases. Trimming took 4 bases from V and 2 from J; bases not matched to a gene: 5. This CDR3 is 14 amino acids long. CDR1 and CDR2 (germline): SGHKS, YYEKEE (reference sequence). The CDR3 spells CASSVGQGPYEQYF. CDR3 in DNA: TGTGCCAGCAGCGTCGGACAGGGCCCCTACGAGCAGTACTTC.

This clonotype came up a few times. The chain uses TRBV18 and TRBJ2-7; D perhaps matches TRBD1 (5 bases). V lost 3 bases and J lost 0, with 12 bases in between. CDR3 length equals 15 residues. Germline V lookup: CDR1 KGHSH, CDR2 LQKENI. The chain's CDR3 is CASSPSTESSYEQYF. The CDR3 region has the DNA TGTGCCAGCTCACCCTCGACAGAGAGCTCCTACGAGCAGTACTTC. Full variable domain (rest looked up from reference TRBV18 and TRBJ2-7): NAGVMQNPRHLVRRRGQEARLRCSPMKGHSHVYWYRQLPEEGLKFMVYLQKENIIDESGMPKERFSAEFPKEGPSILRIQQVVRGDSAAYFCASSPSTESSYEQYFGPGTRLTVT.

This clonotype was found a few times. The chain uses TRBV12-3 or TRBV12-4 and TRBJ2-4; 7 bases are shared with TRBD2. The J segment lost 0 bases and the V segment lost 7 bases, leaving 3 bases of the junction unmatched. CDR3 size: 14 residues. CDR3 in amino acids: CASTPGGAKNIQYF. The DNA for the CDR3 is TGTGCCAGCACCCCGGGAGGAGCCAAAAACATTCAGTACTTC.